A single sample is the source of the 20 T cell receptor beta chains below, sequenced in a study of T-cell reconstitution after alpha-beta-depleted transplantation in children (dated by TCRdb to the mid-2010s). Libraries were constructed by PCR. The sequencer was an Illumina HiSeq 2500. TCR libraries were prepared with molecular barcoding, using unique molecular identifiers to normalize TCRbeta repertoire quantification. The public reads were run again by TCRdb, first through fastp at Q25 and then through MiXCR, and only productive beta chains were kept. Records with the same CDR3 protein are collapsed into one entry carrying the most frequent genes and DNA. The sample table lists around 700,000 distinct CDR3 sequences, 10% to 15% of them with a count of one. Roughly 0.84% of the sample is held by the ten biggest clonotypes. In the paper's terms, the treatment or condition label means: allogeneic hematopoietic cell transplantation with graft depleted of TCRalphabeta T cells and CD19 B cells.

Source: PBMCs, taken before TCRalphabeta/CD19-depleted stem cell transplant. Every receptor here comes from a girl aged 2 to 10 with congenital amegakaryocytic thrombocytopenia, due to receive a stem cell transplant.

The chain employs TRBV7-9 and TRBJ2-3, with a tentative D call TRBD1 (6 bases). V lost 4 bases and J lost 2, with 10 bases in between. This CDR3 is 14 amino acids long. Germline V gives CDR1 SEHNR, CDR2 FQNEAQ (reference sequence). CDR3 in amino acids: CASSSTGNTDTQYF. The CDR3 DNA follows: TGTGCCAGCAGCTCCACAGGGAACACAGATACGCAGTATTTT.

This clonotype occurred a few times. The chain uses TRBV27 and TRBJ2-7; D may be TRBD2 (5 bases). V gave up 3 bases and J gave up 3 bases, with 12 bases separating them. The CDR3 runs 14 residues. The germline CDR1 and CDR2 sequences are MNHEY and SMNVEV (reference sequence). CDR3 in DNA: TGTGCCAGCAGTTTTTCGAGCGGTCACTACGAGCAGTACTTC. Its translation: CASSFSSGHYEQYF.

This rearrangement joins TRBV20-1 to TRBJ2-7; 10 nucleotides match TRBD2. The V segment lost 3 bases and the J segment 6 bases; nucleotides outside the gene matches: 5. The CDR3 is 13 amino acids. CDR1 and CDR2 (germline): DFQATT, SNEGSKA (reference sequence). The CDR3 sequence is CSASPAGGPEQYF. The CDR3 DNA follows: TGCAGTGCTAGCCCAGCGGGAGGGCCCGAGCAGTACTTC.

This clonotype was detected ten times or more. The genes are TRBV5-1 and TRBJ2-1, with TRBD2 matching over 7 bases. There are 15 residues in the CDR3. Looked up from germline, CDR1 is SGHRS and CDR2 is YFSETQ. V was pared by 2 bases and J by 5 bases, with 7 bases of the junction left unmatched. CDR3 sequence (DNA): TGCGCCAGCAGCTTAGCGGGAACAGACCACAATGAGCAGTTCTTC. It is translated as CASSLAGTDHNEQFF. Complete variable domain (other parts from reference TRBV5-1 and TRBJ2-1): KAGVTQTPRYLIKTRGQQVTLSCSPISGHRSVSWYQQTPGQGLQFLFEYFSETQRNKGNFPGRFSGRQFSNSRSEMNVSTLELGDSALYLCASSLAGTDHNEQFFGPGTRLTVL.

A few counts support this clonotype. V usage is TRBV5-1 and J usage is TRBJ2-2; the match to TRBD1 covers 10 bases. J gave up 6 bases and V 2 bases, and 4 bases lay outside the gene matches. This CDR3 is 15 amino acids long. Germline V gene lookup returns CDR1 SGHRS and CDR2 YFSETQ. CDR3 coding DNA: TGCGCCAGCAGCTTCCCCGGGACAGGGGCCGGGGAGCTGTTTTTT. It yields the protein CASSFPGTGAGELFF.

Ten or more counts support this clonotype. The rearrangement links TRBV7-8 to TRBJ1-5, with 7 bases lining up with TRBD1. V lost 4 bases and J lost 0; bases outside the gene matches: 15. CDR1 is SGHVS and CDR2 is FQNEAQ in the germline V gene. This CDR3 has 19 residues. The CDR3 sequence: CASSSRGQPDRYSNQPQHF. CDR3 coding DNA: TGTGCCAGCAGCTCACGGGGACAGCCTGATAGGTATAGCAATCAGCCCCAGCATTTT.

At least ten counts were recorded for this clonotype. This chain joins TRBV11-2 and TRBJ1-1; D gene uncertain. This CDR3 has 12 amino acids. Trimming took off 5 bases at V and 5 bases at J, with 9 bases between the two ends. The V gene's germline CDR1 is SGHAT and CDR2 FQNNGV. The CDR3 DNA reads as TGTGCCAGCAGCCTACTCCTGACTGAAGCTTTCTTT. It encodes CASSLLLTEAFF.

This clonotype has only a few counts. The V and J genes are TRBV15 and TRBJ2-7, with D perhaps being TRBD1 or TRBD2 (5 bases each). Trimming stripped 5 bases from V and 1 base from J, with 18 bases between. The CDR3 length is 16 residues. Germline V gene lookup returns CDR1 LNHNV and CDR2 YYDKDF (reference sequence). The CDR3 region is CATSPGWWDGSYEQYF. The CDR3 nucleotides read TGTGCCACCAGCCCTGGATGGTGGGACGGTTCCTACGAGCAGTACTTC.

This clonotype was found many times. The chain carries TRBV4-2 and TRBJ1-2; D is unclear. This CDR3 spans 12 amino acids. V gave up 7 bases and J gave up 2 bases, with 8 bases separating them. Germline V gene data show CDR1 as LGHNA and CDR2 as YNFKEQ. The DNA of the CDR3 is TGTGCCAGCACCCCGGGCAACTATGGCTACACCTTC. Its translation: CASTPGNYGYTF.

This clonotype was observed a few times. This sequence joins TRBV15 and TRBJ2-1; the D gene is possibly TRBD2 (5 bases). The CDR3 has 13 residues. In germline, CDR1 is LNHNV, CDR2 YYDKDF (reference sequence). The ends were cut back, 5 bases at V and 9 bases at J, with 14 bases in the middle. Written as DNA, the CDR3 is TGTGCCACCAGCGGGCCTGGAGGCAGTGAGCAGTTCTTC. Amino acids: CATSGPGGSEQFF.

This clonotype was found many times. V gene TRBV5-1 combines with J gene TRBJ2-1; 8 nucleotides line up with TRBD2. After removal of 4 bases from V and 7 bases from J, the junction contained 4 bases not matched to a gene. Germline V gene data show CDR1 as SGHRS and CDR2 as YFSETQ. The CDR3 is made up of 13 amino acids. The CDR3 nucleotides read TGCGCCAGCAGCAGCGGGAGAGGTAATGAGCAGTTCTTC. Translated, it gives CASSSGRGNEQFF.

This chain uses TRBV18 with TRBJ1-5, with a possible D match to TRBD1 (5 bases). V gave up 3 bases and J gave up 4 bases, with 7 bases separating them. This CDR3 has 13 residues. From germline, CDR1 is KGHSH and CDR2 LQKENI. The CDR3, as DNA: TGTGCCAGCTCACCCAGGGAAAATCAGCCCCAGCATTTT. This encodes CASSPRENQPQHF.

The chain is built from TRBV29-1 and TRBJ2-4; 7 bases are shared with TRBD2. The V segment lost 7 bases and the J segment 0 bases; nucleotides outside the gene matches: 15. The CDR3 has 17 residues. Germline CDR1 reads SQVTM; CDR2 reads ANQGSEA. CDR3 in amino acids: CSAAIGGGPLAKNIQYF. In DNA form, the CDR3 reads TGCAGCGCCGCAATCGGGGGAGGGCCGCTAGCCAAAAACATTCAGTACTTC.

The V and J genes are TRBV3-1 and TRBJ2-1; 7 bases fit TRBD2. The CDR3 consists of 18 residues. The J segment lost 5 bases and the V segment lost 1 base, leaving 14 bases of the junction unmatched. Germline CDR1 and CDR2: LGHDT and YNNKEL (reference sequence). The CDR3 DNA follows: TGTGCCAGCAGCCAAGGGAACAGCGGGACGATAGGGAACAATGAGCAGTTCTTC. It encodes CASSQGNSGTIGNNEQFF.

There are many counts of this clonotype. V is TRBV3-1 and J is TRBJ2-5; D is uncertain. V lost 1 base and J 5 bases, leaving 17 bases between the germline ends. CDR3 length: 16 residues. Germline-derived CDR1 and CDR2 are LGHDT and YNNKEL (reference sequence). The DNA of the CDR3 is TGTGCCAGCAGCCAAGCGGTAACTGTTTACATGGAGACCCAGTACTTC. Translated, it gives CASSQAVTVYMETQYF.

In this sample, this clonotype turned up many times. The rearrangement joins TRBV28 to TRBJ2-7, with TRBD1 matching over 12 bases. CDR1 and CDR2 from the germline V gene are MDHEN and SYDVKM. The trim removed 5 bases at V and 7 bases at J, leaving 15 bases unmatched. CDR3 length: 17 residues. CDR3 sequence (DNA): TGTGCCAGCAGTCCGATATACCGGGGACAGGGGGCGCGGGAGCAGTACTTC. Protein product: CASSPIYRGQGAREQYF.

J is TRBJ1-1 and V is TRBV10-3; D is perhaps TRBD1 (5 bases). The CDR3 contains 13 residues. The V and J ends lost 2 bases and 7 bases respectively, with 11 bases between them. Germline values: CDR1 ENHRY, CDR2 SYGVKD. The CDR3 sequence is CAISETGLGEAFF. The CDR3 DNA sequence: TGTGCCATCAGTGAGACAGGACTAGGTGAAGCTTTCTTT.

The chain links TRBV6-5 to TRBJ2-5; 9 nucleotides align to TRBD2. With V trimmed by 2 bases and J by 7 bases, 17 bases remained unmatched. CDR1 is MNHEY and CDR2 is SVGAGI in the germline V gene. The CDR3 loop spans 18 amino acids. This CDR3 is CASSYLTLAGSRFWTQYF. DNA for the CDR3: TGTGCCAGCAGTTACCTTACACTAGCGGGCTCCCGGTTTTGGACCCAGTACTTC.

The rearrangement uses TRBV12-3 or TRBV12-4 and TRBJ2-2; weak D call: TRBD2 (6 bases). The V end was cut by 5 bases, the J end by 6 bases, with 13 bases between. CDR3 length equals 14 residues. DNA of the CDR3: TGTGCCAGCAGTCCGCTCCGCGGGGCCGGGGAGCTGTTTTTT. Protein product: CASSPLRGAGELFF.

This clonotype was seen repeatedly, ten times or more. The chain is built from TRBV5-1 and TRBJ2-1; D is perhaps TRBD2 (6 bases). CDR3 size: 16 residues. Trimming pared 4 bases from V and 2 bases from J, leaving 16 bases between. Germline CDR1 is SGHRS and CDR2 is YFSETQ. CDR3 coding DNA: TGCGCCAGCAGCCGCGTGGCTAGCGTGGCCTACAATGAGCAGTTCTTC. Its translation: CASSRVASVAYNEQFF.